This TCR beta chain was recovered during a study of OX40 agonist ivuxolimab in advanced cancers. Generated by immunoSEQ multiplex PCR, the TCRdb table keeps only in-frame clones and is missing some. The sample yields about 73,000 clones, under 90% seen once. Trimming took off 1 base at V and 0 bases at J, with 16 bases between the two ends. Germline CDR1 is SGHRS and CDR2 is YFSETQ. The CDR3 contains 17 residues. Sequencing was performed on CD4+ or CD8+ T cells sorted from blood, taken in a trial of the OX40 agonist ivuxolimab. The gene calls are TRBV5-1 and TRBJ1-1, with D tentatively TRBD1 (5 bases). The sequence came from an adult with an advanced solid tumor such as melanoma, head and neck, liver or kidney cancer. The CDR3 reads CASSLTAGLQMNTEAFF. The CDR3, as DNA: TGCGCCAGCAGCTTGACGGCGGGACTCCAAATGAACACTGAAGCTTTCTTT.